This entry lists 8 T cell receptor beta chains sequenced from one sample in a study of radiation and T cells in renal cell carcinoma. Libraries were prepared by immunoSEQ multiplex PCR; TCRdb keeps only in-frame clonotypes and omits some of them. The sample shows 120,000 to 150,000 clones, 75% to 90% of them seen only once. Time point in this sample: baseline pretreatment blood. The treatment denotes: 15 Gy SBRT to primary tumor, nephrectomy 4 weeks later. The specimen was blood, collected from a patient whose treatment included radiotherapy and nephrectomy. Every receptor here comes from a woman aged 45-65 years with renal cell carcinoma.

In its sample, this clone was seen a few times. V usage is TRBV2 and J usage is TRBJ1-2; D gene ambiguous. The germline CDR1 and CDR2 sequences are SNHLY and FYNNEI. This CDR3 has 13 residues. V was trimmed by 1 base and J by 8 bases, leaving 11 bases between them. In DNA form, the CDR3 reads TGTGCCAGCAGTGAAGGGGTCTTGGGAGGCTACACCTTC. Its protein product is CASSEGVLGGYTF.

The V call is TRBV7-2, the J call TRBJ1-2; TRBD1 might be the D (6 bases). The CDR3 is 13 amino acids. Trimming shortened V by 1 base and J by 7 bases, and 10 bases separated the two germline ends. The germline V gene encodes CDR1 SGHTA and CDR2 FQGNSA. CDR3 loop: CASSLDRASGYTF. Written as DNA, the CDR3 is TGTGCCAGCAGCTTAGACAGGGCGAGTGGCTACACCTTC.

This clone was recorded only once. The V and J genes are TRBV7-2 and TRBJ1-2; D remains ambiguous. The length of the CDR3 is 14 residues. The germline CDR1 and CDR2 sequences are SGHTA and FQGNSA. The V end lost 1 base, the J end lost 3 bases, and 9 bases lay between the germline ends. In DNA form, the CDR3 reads TGTGCCAGCAGCTTAGTCCCCAAAGACTATGGCTACACCTTC. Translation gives CASSLVPKDYGYTF.

The CDR3 bases are TGTGCCAGCAGTGAAAGCGGGGGCCGCTCCTACGAGCAGTACTTC. Translating it yields CASSESGGRSYEQYF. The rearrangement joins TRBV6-1 to TRBJ2-7; TRBD2 aligns across 8 bases. Trimming cost V 2 bases and J 0 bases; bases outside gene matches: 3. The CDR3 sequence is 15 residues long. Germline loops: CDR1 MNHNS, CDR2 SASEGT.

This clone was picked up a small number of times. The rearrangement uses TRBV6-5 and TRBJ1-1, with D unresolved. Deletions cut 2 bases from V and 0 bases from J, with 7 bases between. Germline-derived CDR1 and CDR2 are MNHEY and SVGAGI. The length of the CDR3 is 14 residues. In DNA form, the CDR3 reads TGTGCCAGCAGTTACCGCGGGCTGAACACTGAAGCTTTCTTT. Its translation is CASSYRGLNTEAFF.

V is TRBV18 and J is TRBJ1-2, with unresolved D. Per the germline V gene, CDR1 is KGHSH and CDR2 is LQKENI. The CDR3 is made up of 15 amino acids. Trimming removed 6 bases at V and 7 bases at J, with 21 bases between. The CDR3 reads CASSPISGVAGGYTF. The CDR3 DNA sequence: TGTGCCAGCTCTCCCATCAGCGGGGTCGCGGGTGGCTACACCTTC.

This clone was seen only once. The CDR3 loop is CASSAPSGRADYEQYF. The CDR3 coding sequence is TGTGCCAGCAGTGCCCCCTCCGGGAGAGCAGACTACGAGCAGTACTTC. The chain carries TRBV2 and TRBJ2-7, with D possibly TRBD2 on 6 matching bases. Germline V lookup: CDR1 SNHLY, CDR2 FYNNEI. V gave up 4 bases and J gave up 3 bases, with 19 bases separating them. There are 16 residues in the CDR3.

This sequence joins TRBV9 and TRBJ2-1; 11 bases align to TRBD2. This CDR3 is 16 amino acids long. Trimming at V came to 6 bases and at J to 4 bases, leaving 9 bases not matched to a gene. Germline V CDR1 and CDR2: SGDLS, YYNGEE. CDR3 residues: CASTPPGTSGYNEQFF. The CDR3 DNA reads TGTGCCAGCACCCCCCCAGGGACTAGCGGTTACAATGAGCAGTTCTTC.